The clone carrying this T cell receptor (beta chain) is medium-sized in the sample. Its antigen is unknown. The record originates from a study of T cell repertoires in aging, cancer and after chemotherapy. Study in general: Clear clonal overlap appeared across healthy donor samples taken over several months to years.

A mixed TRB-A/B primer pool amplified rearranged TRB by multiplex touch-down PCR. Using its own MiXCR run on the multiplex PCR reads, TCRdb lists one record per CDR3 protein. Found here are over 10,000 distinct CDR3 sequences, about 25% of them singletons; the top ten hold about 2.5%. TCR beta rearrangements were amplified from peripheral blood genomic DNA. CDR1 is LNHDA, CDR2 SQIVND, per germline (reference sequence). There are 15 residues in the CDR3. The V and J ends lost 5 bases and 4 bases respectively, with 14 bases between them. Whole-study results and caveats: Immunological memory after chemotherapy cannot be judged from the repertoire data. In cancer patients, declining TCR diversity with age involved lost richness and lost evenness.

Sequencing input: blood. The clonotype originates from a human donor in good health. The V and J genes are TRBV19 and TRBJ1-4; D unclear. The CDR3: CASSLTRTDNEKLFF. The CDR3, as DNA: TGTGCCAGTAGTCTCACCCGGACCGATAATGAAAAACTGTTTTTT.